The 24 T cell receptor beta chains listed next were all sequenced from one sample in a study of identical twins. TCRdb re-called the 5' RACE reads through MiXCR, storing one row per CDR3 protein. The sample records about 530,000 distinct CDR3 sequences, approximately 20% being singletons. The sample was also linked to a second study, of yellow fever vaccine responses in identical twins.

Material for sequencing was CD4+ T cells sorted from blood. These receptor sequences come from a woman aged 18-29 years in good health.

V and J are TRBV29-1 and TRBJ2-7, with TRBD1 as a possible D gene (5 bases). Trimming shortened V by 1 base and J by 6 bases, and 16 bases separated the two germline ends. Germline lookup yields CDR1 SQVTM and CDR2 ANQGSEA. The CDR3 contains 14 residues. The CDR3 spells CSVEGGKGIFEQYF. In nucleotides, the CDR3 is TGCAGCGTTGAAGGGGGAAAGGGGATCTTCGAGCAGTACTTC.

This clonotype was observed a handful of times. The V call is TRBV2, the J call TRBJ2-1; D is possibly TRBD2 (5 bases). V was clipped by 6 bases and J by 8 bases, with 20 bases between them. The CDR3 contains 15 residues. Germline CDR1 SNHLY, CDR2 FYNNEI. CDR3 nucleotide sequence: TGTGCCAGCAGACAACTAGTTGTCCGTGTCGATGAGCAGTTCTTC. Translated, it gives CASRQLVVRVDEQFF.

CDR3 residues: CASSRPGGGSYNEQFF. As DNA, the CDR3 is TGTGCCAGCAGCCGCCCGGGGGGGGGCTCCTACAATGAGCAGTTCTTC. The genes are TRBV4-2 and TRBJ2-1, with 8 bases identical to TRBD2. The CDR3 consists of 16 residues. Germline CDR1 is LGHNA and CDR2 is YNFKEQ. The trim removed 4 bases at V and 0 bases at J, leaving 5 bases unmatched.

This chain connects TRBV7-6 to TRBJ2-2; D is ambiguous. V shed 1 base and J shed 0 bases, with 6 bases lying between them. This CDR3 spans 15 amino acids. Germline loops: CDR1 SGHVS, CDR2 FNYEAQ. DNA for the CDR3: TGTGCCAGCAGCTTAGTAGAAACGAACACCGGGGAGCTGTTTTTT. This translates into CASSLVETNTGELFF.

This clonotype was observed a few times. The rearrangement uses TRBV6-5 and TRBJ2-5, with D maybe TRBD2 (5 bases). The germline V gene has CDR1 MNHEY and CDR2 SVGAGI. The V end lost 2 bases, the J end lost 2 bases, and 9 bases lay between the germline ends. The CDR3 spans 14 residues. This CDR3 is CASSYGLLQETQYF. CDR3 coding DNA: TGTGCCAGCAGTTACGGACTCCTACAAGAGACCCAGTACTTC.

This clonotype was counted between two and nine times. The rearrangement joins TRBV10-3 to TRBJ1-2; D gene unclear. Between the trimmed V and J ends, which lost 0 bases and 4 bases, there was a span of 9 bases. This CDR3 contains 14 residues. Germline lookup yields CDR1 ENHRY and CDR2 SYGVKD. The DNA of the CDR3 is TGTGCCATCAGTGAGTCAGTCGGTTTCTATGGCTACACCTTC. This gives the protein CAISESVGFYGYTF.

This clonotype appeared a few times. V usage is TRBV10-2 and J usage is TRBJ2-1; 9 bases fit TRBD2. The CDR3 runs to 14 residues. Germline CDR1 reads WSHSY; CDR2 reads SAAADI. V shed 4 bases, J shed 8 bases, and the junction held 6 bases outside the gene matches. The CDR3 spells CASSGAGGHDEQFF. CDR3 coding DNA: TGCGCCAGCAGTGGGGCGGGAGGGCACGATGAGCAGTTCTTC.

CDR3 in amino acids: CASTITGGLNTEAFF. For the CDR3, the DNA is TGCGCCAGCACCATAACAGGGGGGCTGAACACTGAAGCTTTCTTT. The rearrangement joins TRBV5-1 to TRBJ1-1; TRBD1 aligns across 8 bases. Germline trimming cut 6 bases from V and 0 bases from J; bases unmatched to any gene: 7. CDR1 and CDR2 from the germline V gene are SGHRS and YFSETQ. The CDR3 runs 15 residues. Full variable domain (outside the CDR3, taken from reference TRBV5-1 and TRBJ1-1): KAGVTQTPRYLIKTRGQQVTLSCSPISGHRSVSWYQQTPGQGLQFLFEYFSETQRNKGNFPGRFSGRQFSNSRSEMNVSTLELGDSALYLCASTITGGLNTEAFFGQGTRLTVV.

This clonotype came up a few times. The chain carries TRBV9 and TRBJ1-6; no reliable D call. V was pared by 0 bases and J by 10 bases, with 5 bases between. The V gene's germline CDR1 is SGDLS and CDR2 YYNGEE. This CDR3 comprises 12 residues. CDR3 sequence: CASSVDRSPLHF. The CDR3 DNA follows: TGTGCCAGCAGCGTAGATCGATCACCCCTCCACTTT.

The chain is built from TRBV4-2 and TRBJ2-1, with D unclear. The V gene's germline CDR1 is LGHNA and CDR2 YNFKEQ. Deletions cut 0 bases from V and 0 bases from J, with 12 bases between. The CDR3 totals 17 residues. CDR3 sequence reads: CASSQDRVEISYNEQFF. The CDR3, as DNA: TGTGCCAGCAGCCAAGATCGGGTAGAAATCTCCTACAATGAGCAGTTCTTC.

This clonotype has only one observation. The genes are TRBV3-1 and TRBJ2-5, with 8 bases fitting TRBD2. CDR1 and CDR2 (germline): LGHDT, YNNKEL (reference sequence). This CDR3 is 16 amino acids long. Losses at the gene ends were 3 bases for V and 5 bases for J; bases not matched to a gene: 11. CDR3 bases: TGTGCCAGCAGCCACGGATTAGCGGGACGTCAGGAGACCCAGTACTTC. Its protein product is CASSHGLAGRQETQYF.

A few counts support this clonotype. V is TRBV28 and J is TRBJ2-7; 12 positions match TRBD2. CDR1 MDHEN and CDR2 SYDVKM come from the germline V gene. Losses at the gene ends were 4 bases for V and 4 bases for J; bases not matched to a gene: 5. CDR3 size: 15 residues. CDR3 nucleotide sequence: TGTGCCAGCAGTTCTACTAGCGGGGGGAGGTACGAGCAGTACGTC. This sequence encodes CASSSTSGGRYEQYV.

This clonotype was found a few times. The chain joins TRBV28 to TRBJ2-7; TRBD1 or TRBD2 may be the D gene (6 bases each). Germline V lookup: CDR1 MDHEN, CDR2 SYDVKM. The V gene lost 6 bases and the J gene lost 0 bases, with 15 bases spanning the gap. This CDR3 contains 15 residues. The CDR3 sequence: CASRQTGGDSYEQYF. The CDR3 DNA reads as TGTGCCAGCAGACAGACAGGAGGGGACTCCTACGAGCAGTACTTC.

This clonotype was counted between two and nine times. The genes are TRBV4-1 and TRBJ2-7, with 10 bases identical to TRBD2. The J segment lost 5 bases and the V segment lost 4 bases, leaving 11 bases of the junction unmatched. This CDR3 has 16 amino acids. CDR1 and CDR2 from the germline V gene are MGHRA and YSYEKL. The CDR3 sequence is CASSPDKSGRANEQYF. CDR3 nucleotide sequence: TGCGCCAGCAGCCCCGACAAGAGCGGGAGGGCCAACGAGCAGTACTTC.

This clonotype was found a few times. The chain links TRBV5-4 to TRBJ2-7; TRBD1 matches 9 bases. Germline V gene lookup returns CDR1 SGHNT and CDR2 YYREEE (reference sequence). J was trimmed by 5 bases and V by 4 bases; bases with no gene match: 10. The CDR3 length is 15 residues. The CDR3 protein is CASSRQIQGAHEQYF. Here the CDR3 DNA reads TGTGCCAGCAGCCGCCAAATACAGGGGGCCCACGAGCAGTACTTC. The variable domain in full, completed from reference TRBV5-4 and TRBJ2-7, reads ETGVTQSPTHLIKTRGQQVTLRCSSQSGHNTVSWYQQALGQGPQFIFQYYREEENGRGNFPPRFSGLQFPNYSSELNVNALELDDSALYLCASSRQIQGAHEQYFGPGTRLTVT.

This clonotype was observed a handful of times. The chain combines TRBV3-1 with TRBJ2-1; the match to TRBD2 covers 14 bases. V shed 5 bases and J 10 bases; nucleotides not matched to a gene: 10. The CDR3 is 16 residues long. Germline-derived CDR1 and CDR2 are LGHDT and YNNKEL (reference sequence). DNA for the CDR3: TGTGCCAGCAGCGAAACCGGGACTAGCGGGAGTGGGGAGCAGTTCTTC. It translates to CASSETGTSGSGEQFF.

This chain connects TRBV5-1 to TRBJ2-7, with D perhaps TRBD1 (6 bases). Between the trimmed V and J ends, which lost 0 bases and 1 base, there was a span of 14 bases. This CDR3 comprises 16 residues. The germline gives CDR1 SGHRS, CDR2 YFSETQ. Here the CDR3 DNA reads TGCGCCAGCAGCTTGGCCTATACAGGGTTATCCTACGAGCAGTACTTC. It is translated as CASSLAYTGLSYEQYF.

The chain joins TRBV10-2 to TRBJ2-7; 8 positions match TRBD2. Germline assignment: CDR1 WSHSY and CDR2 SAAADI. This CDR3 is 18 amino acids long. V trimming: 4 bases; J trimming: 6 bases; junction bases outside the gene matches: 20. CDR3 sequence (DNA): TGCGCCAGCAGTGTAGGAAAGGGTGCGGGAGGTACCTTGGGCGAGCAGTACTTC. Translated, it gives CASSVGKGAGGTLGEQYF.

The rearrangement links TRBV2 to TRBJ2-1; 10 nucleotides agree with TRBD2. J was trimmed by 4 bases and V by 7 bases; bases with no gene match: 7. Looked up from germline, CDR1 is SNHLY and CDR2 is FYNNEI. The CDR3 runs 15 residues. The CDR3 loop reads CASNPGTSAYNEQFF. The DNA for the CDR3 is TGTGCCAGCAATCCCGGGACTAGCGCTTACAATGAGCAGTTCTTC.

This clonotype occurred a few times. The chain couples TRBV7-8 to TRBJ2-1, with TRBD1 identical over 7 bases. CDR1 and CDR2 from the germline V gene are SGHVS and FQNEAQ. J gave up 4 bases and V 5 bases, and 11 bases lay outside the gene matches. CDR3 size: 16 residues. CDR3 coding DNA: TGTGCCAGCAGCCCAGACGAGGGGGCTCTGTACAATGAGCAGTTCTTC. Translation gives CASSPDEGALYNEQFF. The whole variable domain, remainder taken from reference TRBV7-8 and TRBJ2-1, is GAGVSQSPRYKVAKRGQDVALRCDPISGHVSLFWYQQALGQGPEFLTYFQNEAQLDKSGLPSDRFFAERPEGSVSTLKIQRTQQEDSAVYLCASSPDEGALYNEQFFGPGTRLTVL.

The J gene is TRBJ2-1, the V gene TRBV25-1; TRBD2 matches at 7 bases. Germline CDR1 reads MGHDK; CDR2 reads SYGVNS. The V segment lost 3 bases and the J segment 9 bases; nucleotides outside the gene matches: 5. The CDR3 consists of 13 residues. The CDR3 here is CASSDRLAGEQFF. CDR3 DNA sequence: TGTGCCAGCAGTGATCGACTAGCTGGTGAGCAGTTCTTC.

The chain recombines TRBV7-3 with TRBJ2-3, with TRBD1 as a possible D gene (5 bases). This CDR3 region has 13 residues. V lost 0 bases and J lost 5, with 6 bases in between. Per germline, CDR1 SGHTA and CDR2 FQGTGA. In DNA form, the CDR3 reads TGTGCCAGCAGCTTAACTCAGGGAGATACGCAGTATTTT. Its translation: CASSLTQGDTQYF.

This clonotype showed up just a few times. The chain has TRBV24-1 and TRBJ2-3; 14 bases fit TRBD2. V trimming: 3 bases; J trimming: 6 bases; junction bases outside the gene matches: 7. This CDR3 is built from 17 residues. CDR1 is KGHDR and CDR2 is SFDVKD in the germline V gene. CDR3 bases: TGTGCCACCAGTGATCGCGGACTAGCGGGAGGATGGGATACGCAGTATTTT. This gives the protein CATSDRGLAGGWDTQYF.

The chain recombines TRBV12-3 or TRBV12-4 with TRBJ2-7, with 7 bases matching TRBD1. With 3 bases clipped from V and 2 bases from J, the junction kept 19 bases outside the gene matches. This CDR3 is 19 amino acids long. This chain's CDR3 is CASSFHPGPRGIYTYEQYF. The CDR3 coding sequence is TGTGCCAGCAGTTTTCACCCCGGCCCCAGGGGGATATACACCTACGAGCAGTACTTC.